Listed below are T cell receptor beta chains from one sample, sequenced in a study of identical twins. Via MiXCR, TCRdb re-called the 5' RACE reads, giving one row per CDR3 protein. Here the sample spans around 960,000 distinct CDR3 sequences, roughly 12% being singletons. A further study also used this sample, focusing on yellow fever vaccine responses in identical twins.

Sequences were obtained from PBMCs. The receptor source for this set is a woman aged 18 to 35 in good health. CDR3s include the opening cysteine and the closing phenylalanine or tryptophan.

V	J	CDR3
TRBV3-1	TRBJ2-2	CASSQFWANTGELFF
TRBV14	TRBJ2-2	CASSRWDTGELFF
TRBV10-3	TRBJ2-5	CAISPGQGAKETQYF
TRBV6-1	TRBJ1-6	CASSEVRGYSPLHF
TRBV5-6	TRBJ2-1	CASEHRGGIYNEQFF
TRBV11-3	TRBJ2-6	CASSLRMGNVLTF
TRBV10-3	TRBJ2-1	CAIRGTSGGENEQFF
TRBV5-1	TRBJ2-3	CASKALAGGTDTQYF
TRBV2	TRBJ2-1	CASSASWLPSYNEQFF
TRBV29-1	TRBJ1-1	CSVARSNTEAFF
TRBV6-1	TRBJ2-5	CASSEMGGELETQYF
TRBV5-6	TRBJ2-5	CASSWGLAWGWQTQYF
TRBV3-1	TRBJ2-7	CASSQDGGDSYEQYF
TRBV10-3	TRBJ1-1	CAHTGGVDTEAFF
TRBV2	TRBJ2-1	CASSQMNIASGRRNEQFF
TRBV6-1	TRBJ2-7	CASSGPGTGNEQYF
TRBV9	TRBJ1-1	CASSVAVGLGTEAFF
TRBV4-1	TRBJ1-4	CASSQEQATNEKLFF
TRBV20-1	TRBJ2-3	CSVRGVPTDTQYF
TRBV29-1	TRBJ2-3	CSVERTISTDTQYF
TRBV11-2	TRBJ2-5	CASSPTTNQETQYF
TRBV5-5	TRBJ2-5	CASSAGLAGGETQYF
TRBV29-1	TRBJ2-1	CSGQGRGYNEQFF
TRBV12-3/TRBV12-4	TRBJ2-7	CASSVIAYEQYF
TRBV7-8	TRBJ2-7	CASSLVLSGGTYEQYF
TRBV27	TRBJ1-6	CASSPATGLGSPLHF
TRBV11-2	TRBJ2-2	CASSLSQVTGELFF
TRBV2	TRBJ1-6	CASRATGAALPNSPLHF
TRBV20-1	TRBJ1-4	CSAARIGEKLFF
TRBV15	TRBJ2-1	CATTSANEQFF
TRBV6-2/TRBV6-3	TRBJ2-2	CASSYLAGQGKWDTGELFF
TRBV13	TRBJ1-1	CASSARQGVQAFF
TRBV10-3	TRBJ2-1	CAISVTSNEQFF
TRBV2	TRBJ2-1	CASRAGTSFDEQFF
TRBV5-1	TRBJ2-7	CASSFHTPGLLNPYEQYF
TRBV12-3/TRBV12-4	TRBJ2-1	CASSPLGTNLNEQFF
TRBV3-1	TRBJ2-1	CASSQDSLGPSSYNEQFF
TRBV24-1	TRBJ2-3	CATSDPNSYTQYF
TRBV6-2/TRBV6-3	TRBJ1-5	CASSYGTRNQPQHF
TRBV6-1	TRBJ1-5	CASSDRVENQPQHF
TRBV15	TRBJ1-6	CATSRRGNNSPLHF
TRBV5-1	TRBJ1-1	CASSQTGAAEAFF
TRBV2	TRBJ1-4	CASSQGTGKLFF
TRBV12-3/TRBV12-4	TRBJ1-2	CASRRQGGDYGYTF
TRBV2	TRBJ1-1	CASSAEGQGIKAFF
TRBV13	TRBJ2-1	CASTALSSYNEQFF
TRBV5-1	TRBJ2-3	CASSLAGLAGNTDTQYF
TRBV20-1	TRBJ2-3	CSANVAGGLDTQYF
TRBV27	TRBJ2-3	CASRPAVLRTDTQYF
TRBV7-9	TRBJ2-7	CASSFGQAFYEQYF
TRBV27	TRBJ1-4	CASSFGQGRREKLFF
TRBV24-1	TRBJ2-1	CATSDSDSEILPSLYNEQFF
TRBV6-5	TRBJ2-5	CASSYRVGQGETQYF
TRBV12-3/TRBV12-4	TRBJ2-6	CASCQRGQGLAGANVLTF
TRBV7-8	TRBJ1-1	CASSFGGTTEAFF
TRBV28	TRBJ2-4	CASSRRRGQGNIQYF
TRBV24-1	TRBJ1-5	CATSDSGTGNQPQHF
TRBV5-1	TRBJ2-1	CASSLDGLAGVRNEQFF
TRBV10-3	TRBJ2-5	CAISDLTETQYF